The 26 T cell receptor beta chains below come from one sample, sequenced in a study of blood T cell repertoires in COVID-19. Libraries were prepared by immunoSEQ multiplex PCR; TCRdb keeps only in-frame clonotypes and omits some of them. In the table there are 180,000 or so clones, about 87% of which are singletons. Specimen: peripheral blood. The receptors come from a man aged 35 to 55 with active or convalescent COVID-19.

The rearrangement joins TRBV5-6 to TRBJ1-1; 7 nucleotides line up with TRBD1. Germline V gene lookup returns CDR1 SGHDT and CDR2 YYEEEE. The J segment lost 1 base and the V segment lost 0 bases, leaving 12 bases of the junction unmatched. CDR3 length: 18 amino acids. In DNA form, the CDR3 reads TGTGCCAGCAGCTTGGTGTTCCGGACAGGTACAACGAACACTGAAGCTTTCTTT. As protein: CASSLVFRTGTTNTEAFF.

This chain uses TRBV10-3 with TRBJ1-1; D is unclear. Trimming shortened V by 3 bases and J by 1 base, and 15 bases separated the two germline ends. The CDR3 runs to 16 residues. In germline, CDR1 is ENHRY, CDR2 SYGVKD. This chain's CDR3 is CAISDLKRAGNTEAFF. CDR3 sequence (DNA): TGTGCCATCAGTGATTTGAAGCGGGCGGGGAACACTGAAGCTTTCTTT.

This chain links TRBV7-9 with TRBJ2-3; TRBD1 agrees at 7 bases. CDR1 SEHNR and CDR2 FQNEAQ come from the germline V gene (reference sequence). This CDR3 region has 15 residues. The V gene end was trimmed by 11 bases and the J gene end by 0 bases; junction bases not matched to a gene: 11. CDR3: CAYPIGRGSTDTQYF. CDR3 coding DNA: TGTGCCTACCCCATAGGCAGGGGGAGCACAGATACGCAGTATTTT.

Only a few counts were recorded for this clone. The chain recombines TRBV28 with TRBJ2-1; possibly TRBD1 for D (6 bases). CDR1 MDHEN and CDR2 SYDVKM come from the germline V gene. The V gene lost 4 bases and the J gene lost 4 bases, with 20 bases spanning the gap. The CDR3 length is 17 residues. Here the CDR3 DNA reads TGTGCCAGCAGTTCCCCAACAGAGGACAGAAAATACAATGAGCAGTTCTTC. Protein product: CASSSPTEDRKYNEQFF.

This chain connects TRBV5-1 to TRBJ2-1, with a possible D match to TRBD2 (7 bases). In germline, CDR1 is SGHRS, CDR2 YFSETQ. Trimming cost V 4 bases and J 4 bases, with 15 bases left between them. The CDR3 covers 15 residues. DNA for the CDR3: TGCGCCAGCAGCCTTGCGGGGGCCCGGTACAATGAGCAGTTCTTC. This encodes CASSLAGARYNEQFF.

This clone came up once. The V gene is TRBV11-2, the J gene TRBJ2-1; a possible D gene is TRBD2 (5 bases). Germline V gene data show CDR1 as SGHAT and CDR2 as FQNNGV. The CDR3 is 15 amino acids. V gave up 2 bases and J gave up 2 bases, with 10 bases separating them. CDR3: CASSLRRATYNEQFF. The CDR3 nucleotides read TGTGCCAGCAGCTTAAGGCGGGCTACCTACAATGAGCAGTTCTTC.

The V and J genes are TRBV9 and TRBJ1-1; D is unclear. Per the germline V gene, CDR1 is SGDLS and CDR2 is YYNGEE. This CDR3 has 14 residues. The V end was cut by 0 bases, the J end by 7 bases, with 13 bases between. CDR3 residues: CASSVGPVRDEAFF. The CDR3 nucleotides are TGTGCCAGCAGCGTAGGGCCGGTGAGGGATGAAGCTTTCTTT.

The chain employs TRBV6-2 or TRBV6-3 and TRBJ2-3; 9 positions match TRBD2. V was pared by 5 bases and J by 10 bases, with 10 bases of the junction left unmatched. Per germline, CDR1 MNHEY and CDR2 SVGEGT. This CDR3 is 14 amino acids long. The CDR3 nucleotides are TGTGCCAGCAGTCTGTCTAGCGGGACACCTTCGCAGTATTTT. This codes for CASSLSSGTPSQYF.

The genes are TRBV30 and TRBJ2-1, with TRBD2 identical over 9 bases. The CDR3 sequence is 14 residues long. Trimming removed 3 bases from V and 6 bases from J; junction bases left unmatched: 6. Germline V gene lookup returns CDR1 GTSNPN and CDR2 SVGIG (reference sequence). The CDR3 loop is CAWSTGTSPNEQFF. The CDR3 DNA follows: TGTGCCTGGAGCACCGGGACTAGCCCCAATGAGCAGTTCTTC.

The genes are TRBV6-1 and TRBJ2-1, with 7 nucleotides matching TRBD1. This CDR3 comprises 16 residues. In germline, CDR1 is MNHNS, CDR2 SASEGT. Losses at the gene ends were 4 bases for V and 2 bases for J; bases not matched to a gene: 8. The chain's CDR3 is CASSVQQGWAYNEQFF. CDR3 sequence (DNA): TGTGCCAGCAGTGTTCAACAGGGGTGGGCCTACAATGAGCAGTTCTTC.

This clone appeared a single time. The chain is built from TRBV3-1 (or the pseudogene TRBV3-2) and TRBJ2-7; 7 nucleotides agree with TRBD2. The V gene end was trimmed by 1 base and the J gene end by 3 bases; junction bases not matched to a gene: 12. Looked up from germline, CDR1 is LGHDT and CDR2 is YNNKEL (reference sequence). The CDR3 spans 17 residues. CDR3 residues: CASSQGGLGGIYYEQYF. The CDR3 DNA reads as TGTGCCAGCAGCCAAGGGGGCCTGGGGGGGATCTACTACGAGCAGTACTTC.

This sequence joins TRBV6-1 and TRBJ2-5; 7 nucleotides match TRBD1. V gave up 1 base and J gave up 1 base; unmatched junction bases: 12. This CDR3 comprises 18 residues. Per germline, CDR1 MNHNS and CDR2 SASEGT. Here the CDR3 DNA reads TGTGCCAGCAGTGAAGTTCTTGGACAGGCCCACCCCCAAGAGACCCAGTACTTC. Protein sequence: CASSEVLGQAHPQETQYF.

V usage is TRBV30 and J usage is TRBJ2-2; 9 bases are a match to TRBD2. The CDR3 runs to 14 residues. Unmatched junction bases numbered 3, after V lost 6 bases and J lost 1 base. CDR1 and CDR2 from the germline V gene are GTSNPN and SVGIG (reference sequence). The chain's CDR3 is CACNSGRNTGELFF. The CDR3 nucleotides read TGTGCCTGTAATAGCGGGAGGAACACCGGGGAGCTGTTTTTT.

The chain uses TRBV29-1 and TRBJ1-2; D might be TRBD1 (5 bases). CDR3 size: 11 residues. The V end lost 7 bases, the J end lost 2 bases, and 8 bases lay between the germline ends. Germline values: CDR1 SQVTM, CDR2 ANQGSEA. The CDR3 nucleotides are TGCAGCGCCAGGGTAAACTATGGCTACACCTTC. The encoded protein is CSARVNYGYTF.

The rearrangement joins TRBV10-3 to TRBJ2-1, with 9 bases that match TRBD2. Germline CDR1 ENHRY, CDR2 SYGVKD. The ends lost 0 bases at V and 6 bases at J; junction bases unmatched: 9. The CDR3 is 17 residues long. The CDR3 spells CAISESPIAGGVNEQFF. CDR3 DNA: TGTGCCATCAGTGAGTCGCCGATTGCGGGGGGGGTCAATGAGCAGTTCTTC.

J is TRBJ1-1 and V is TRBV5-1, with D maybe TRBD1 (5 bases). There are 16 residues in the CDR3. The germline gives CDR1 SGHRS, CDR2 YFSETQ. V was clipped by 4 bases and J by 4 bases, with 20 bases between them. CDR3 residues: CASSKSRRGPSTEAFF. In nucleotides, the CDR3 is TGCGCCAGCAGCAAGAGCCGAAGGGGCCCCAGCACTGAAGCTTTCTTT.

CDR3 in amino acids: CAWSRGQRETQYF. CDR3 coding DNA: TGTGCCTGGAGCAGGGGGCAGAGGGAGACCCAGTACTTC. The V gene is TRBV30, the J gene TRBJ2-5, with TRBD1 matching over 8 bases. Trimming removed 3 bases from V and 5 bases from J; junction bases left unmatched: 5. CDR3 size: 13 residues. Germline V lookup: CDR1 GTSNPN, CDR2 SVGIG (reference sequence).

The rearrangement links TRBV6-5 to TRBJ1-2, with D unclear. This CDR3 is built from 11 residues. Germline V lookup: CDR1 MNHEY, CDR2 SVGAGI. Trimming removed 9 bases at V and 7 bases at J, with 12 bases between. CDR3 in DNA: TGTGCCAGTAATATTTACGGTGGCTACACCTTC. Encoded protein: CASNIYGGYTF.

This sequence joins TRBV2 and TRBJ2-3, with 10 bases fitting TRBD1. Germline lookup yields CDR1 SNHLY and CDR2 FYNNEI. Trimming at V came to 6 bases and at J to 6 bases, leaving 9 bases not matched to a gene. The CDR3 is made up of 15 amino acids. The CDR3 DNA is TGTGCCAGCAGCCCGGGGACAGGGGTTCCGGATACGCAGTATTTT. Its translation is CASSPGTGVPDTQYF. Full variable domain (remainder filled in from reference TRBV2 and TRBJ2-3): EPEVTQTPSHQVTQMGQEVILRCVPISNHLYFYWYRQILGQKVEFLVSFYNNEISEKSEIFDDQFSVERPDGSNFTLKIRSTKLEDSAMYFCASSPGTGVPDTQYFGPGTRLTVL.

This clone was seen once. This chain uses TRBV6-4 with TRBJ1-6, with TRBD1 as a possible D gene (5 bases). Germline V gives CDR1 MRHNA, CDR2 SNTAGT. V lost 5 bases, J lost 7 bases, and 12 bases lay in between. The CDR3 length is 14 residues. The CDR3 sequence is CASSLRDRNSPLHF. The DNA of the CDR3 is TGTGCCAGCAGTTTGCGGGACCGGAATTCACCCCTCCACTTT.

The V call is TRBV30, the J call TRBJ1-2, with D uncertain. The CDR3 totals 16 residues. Germline lookup yields CDR1 GTSNPN and CDR2 SVGIG (reference sequence). Trimming removed 1 base from V and 4 bases from J, with 19 bases in between. The CDR3 coding sequence is TGTGCCTGGAGTGCAAACCGGGTTCCGGCGGGCTATGGCTACACCTTC. This gives the protein CAWSANRVPAGYGYTF.

This chain joins TRBV28 and TRBJ2-1; 11 bases map to TRBD1. J gave up 8 bases and V 6 bases, and 6 bases lay outside the gene matches. The CDR3 has 14 residues. CDR1 MDHEN and CDR2 SYDVKM come from the germline V gene. DNA of the CDR3: TGTGCCAGCAGGCCGGGACAGGGGGACCATGAGCAGTTCTTC. Its translation is CASRPGQGDHEQFF.

This clone appeared a few times. V is TRBV5-4 and J is TRBJ1-2; possible D gene TRBD1, 5 bases. Between the trimmed V and J ends, which lost 3 bases and 0 bases, there was a span of 12 bases. Germline values: CDR1 SGHNT, CDR2 YYREEE (reference sequence). The CDR3 totals 15 residues. The CDR3, as DNA: TGTGCCAGCAGCTCTGGACACGCAGCTAACTATGGCTACACCTTC. Residues: CASSSGHAANYGYTF.

This clone was seen only a few times. This chain connects TRBV5-4 to TRBJ2-1; D is perhaps TRBD1 (5 bases). Trimming left V 0 bases short and J 5 bases short, with 9 bases between. The CDR3 is 14 residues long. From germline, CDR1 is SGHNT and CDR2 YYREEE (reference sequence). CDR3 sequence (DNA): TGTGCCAGCAGCTTGGGACGGACAAACAATGAGCAGTTCTTC. It codes for CASSLGRTNNEQFF.

This chain uses TRBV6-2 or TRBV6-3 with TRBJ1-2, with 7 bases aligning to TRBD1. Germline CDR1 is MNHEY and CDR2 is SVGEGT. The CDR3 covers 14 residues. Germline trimming cut 2 bases from V and 7 bases from J; bases unmatched to any gene: 7. The CDR3 DNA sequence: TGTGCCAGCAGTTACGATGTAGGGGGCTCTGGCTACACCTTC. It specifies CASSYDVGGSGYTF.

This chain uses TRBV3-1 (or the pseudogene TRBV3-2) with TRBJ1-1, with D tentatively TRBD1 (6 bases). V lost 0 bases and J lost 7, with 12 bases in between. The V gene's germline CDR1 is LGHDT and CDR2 YNNKEL (reference sequence). This CDR3 contains 14 residues. CDR3 residues: CASSQDSYRVEAFF. Here the CDR3 DNA reads TGTGCCAGCAGCCAAGATTCCTACAGGGTTGAAGCTTTCTTT.